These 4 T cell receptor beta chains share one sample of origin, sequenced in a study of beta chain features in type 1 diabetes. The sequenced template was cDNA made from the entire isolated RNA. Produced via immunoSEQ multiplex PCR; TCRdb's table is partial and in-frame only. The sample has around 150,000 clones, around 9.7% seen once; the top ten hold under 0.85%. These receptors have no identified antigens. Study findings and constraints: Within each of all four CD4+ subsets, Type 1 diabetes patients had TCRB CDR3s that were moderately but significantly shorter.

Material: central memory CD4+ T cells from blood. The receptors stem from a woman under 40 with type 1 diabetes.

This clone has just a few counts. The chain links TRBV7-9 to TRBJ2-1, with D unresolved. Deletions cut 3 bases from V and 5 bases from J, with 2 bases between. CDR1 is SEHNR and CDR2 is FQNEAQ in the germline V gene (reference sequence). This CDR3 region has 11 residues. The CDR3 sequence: CASSFDNEQFF. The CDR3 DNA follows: TGTGCCAGCAGCTTCGACAATGAGCAGTTCTTC.

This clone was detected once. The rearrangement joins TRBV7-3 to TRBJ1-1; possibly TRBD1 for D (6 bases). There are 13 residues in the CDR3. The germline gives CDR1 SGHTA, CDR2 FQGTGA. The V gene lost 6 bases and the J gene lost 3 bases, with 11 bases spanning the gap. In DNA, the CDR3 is TGTGCCAGCAGTTCACAGGGTTACACTGAAGCTTTCTTT. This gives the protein CASSSQGYTEAFF.

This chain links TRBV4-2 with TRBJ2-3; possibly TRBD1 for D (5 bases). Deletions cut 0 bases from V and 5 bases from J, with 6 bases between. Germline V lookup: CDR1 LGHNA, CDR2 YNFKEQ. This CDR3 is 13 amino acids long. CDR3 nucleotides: TGTGCCAGCAGCCAAGATAGGGGAGATACGCAGTATTTT. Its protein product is CASSQDRGDTQYF.

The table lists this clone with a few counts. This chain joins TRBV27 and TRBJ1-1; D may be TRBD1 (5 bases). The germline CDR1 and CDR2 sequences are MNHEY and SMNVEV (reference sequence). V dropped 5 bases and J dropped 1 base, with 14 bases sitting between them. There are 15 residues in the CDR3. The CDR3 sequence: CASSRADSRNTEAFF. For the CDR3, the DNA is TGTGCCAGCAGTAGGGCTGACAGTCGGAACACTGAAGCTTTCTTT.